This passage covers 23 T cell receptor beta chains from one sample sequenced in a study of blood T cell repertoires in COVID-19. Libraries were prepared by immunoSEQ multiplex PCR; TCRdb keeps only in-frame clonotypes and omits some of them. The sample holds more than 300,000 clones, around 89% seen once. The sample was peripheral blood. These TCRs come from a woman between 35 and 50 years old with COVID-19, enrolled during active disease.

The chain is built from TRBV7-9 and TRBJ2-2; 8 bases are a match to TRBD2. The CDR3 spans 15 residues. V lost 5 bases, J lost 6 bases, and 8 bases stayed unmatched. CDR1 is SEHNR and CDR2 is FQNEAQ in the germline V gene (reference sequence). The CDR3 DNA is TGTGCCAGCAGCCTGACCCCGGGACTAGCCGGGGAGCTGTTTTTT. Amino acids: CASSLTPGLAGELFF. The full variable domain, its missing parts supplied by reference TRBV7-9 and TRBJ2-2, is DTGVSQNPRHKITKRGQNVTFRCDPISEHNRLYWYRQTLGQGPEFLTYFQNEAQLEKSRLLSDRFSAERPKGSFSTLEIQRTEQGDSAMYLCASSLTPGLAGELFFGEGSRLTVL.

This sequence joins TRBV28 and TRBJ2-5, with no clear D. The CDR3 runs 12 residues. Trimming shortened V by 5 bases and J by 5 bases, and 9 bases separated the two germline ends. In germline, CDR1 is MDHEN, CDR2 SYDVKM. CDR3 bases: TGTGCCAGCAGTCCCGCCGCGGAGACCCAGTACTTC. This sequence encodes CASSPAAETQYF.

The gene calls are TRBV6-6 and TRBJ1-5; 8 nucleotides align to TRBD1. This CDR3 contains 15 residues. V shed 5 bases and J 1 base; nucleotides not matched to a gene: 4. Germline V CDR1 and CDR2: MNHNY, SVGAGI (reference sequence). CDR3 protein: CASSGQGRSNQPQHF. CDR3 nucleotide sequence: TGTGCCAGCAGTGGACAGGGCCGGAGCAATCAGCCCCAGCATTTT.

The rearrangement uses TRBV30 and TRBJ1-2; no clear D. The CDR3 sequence is 16 residues long. The germline CDR1 and CDR2 sequences are GTSNPN and SVGIG (reference sequence). The V end was cut by 0 bases, the J end by 2 bases, with 16 bases between. CDR3 region: CAWSVRLGGINYGYTF. CDR3 DNA: TGTGCCTGGAGTGTACGGTTAGGCGGAATAAACTATGGCTACACCTTC. Full variable domain (remainder filled in from reference TRBV30 and TRBJ1-2): SQTIHQWPATLVQPVGSPLSLECTVEGTSNPNLYWYRQAAGRGLQLLFYSVGIGQISSEVPQNLSASRPQDRQFILSSKKLLLSDSGFYLCAWSVRLGGINYGYTFGSGTRLTVV.

The rearrangement uses TRBV4-1 and TRBJ2-7, with D uncertain. CDR1 and CDR2 (germline): MGHRA, YSYEKL. V lost 0 bases and J 2 bases, leaving 20 bases between the germline ends. The CDR3 contains 18 residues. The CDR3 here is CASSQETPLHSSTYEQYF. CDR3 DNA sequence: TGCGCCAGCAGCCAAGAAACCCCACTGCACTCCTCCACCTACGAGCAGTACTTC.

Turning to this clone: The sample holds other DNA sequences that translate to the same CDR3. This chain links TRBV19 with TRBJ2-1; 8 bases match TRBD1. Germline CDR1 and CDR2: LNHDA and SQIVND (reference sequence). The CDR3 has 15 residues. V shed 2 bases, J shed 1 base, and the junction held 1 base outside the gene matches. The CDR3 nucleotides read TGTGCCAGTAGTATAACAGGGGGTTCCTACAATGAGCAGTTCTTC. This sequence encodes CASSITGGSYNEQFF.

Regarding this clone: In the same sample, other DNA sequences code for this CDR3. The V call is TRBV27, the J call TRBJ1-2; 8 bases are a match to TRBD1. Trimming cost V 6 bases and J 3 bases; bases outside gene matches: 3. The germline V gene has CDR1 MNHEY and CDR2 SMNVEV (reference sequence). This CDR3 region has 13 residues. The CDR3 region has the DNA TGTGCCAGCAGCCAGACAGGGGACTATGGCTACACCTTC. Translation gives CASSQTGDYGYTF.

This chain uses TRBV19 with TRBJ2-7; D is uncertain. Germline V gives CDR1 LNHDA, CDR2 SQIVND (reference sequence). The CDR3 spans 14 residues. V dropped 3 bases and J dropped 0 bases, with 9 bases sitting between them. CDR3: CASSMGGGSYEQYF. In nucleotides, the CDR3 is TGTGCCAGTAGTATGGGTGGCGGCTCCTACGAGCAGTACTTC.

This clone was seen a single time. The rearrangement links TRBV5-1 to TRBJ2-7; tentatively, D is TRBD1 (7 bases). CDR3 length equals 15 residues. Trimming cost V 4 bases and J 0 bases, with 14 bases left between them. CDR1 and CDR2 (germline): SGHRS, YFSETQ. The CDR3 DNA reads TGCGCCAGCAGCGAGGAGGGACAGAACTCCTACGAGCAGTACTTC. Translating gives CASSEEGQNSYEQYF.

V gene TRBV7-9 combines with J gene TRBJ2-7; 12 nucleotides match TRBD1. The length of the CDR3 is 17 residues. The junction had 6 bases not matched to a gene; V was cut back by 3 bases and J by 0 bases. Germline assignment: CDR1 SEHNR and CDR2 FQNEAQ (reference sequence). The CDR3 nucleotides read TGTGCCAGCAGCTTTGGAAGGGGACAGGGGGCCTCCTACGAGCAGTACTTC. It is translated as CASSFGRGQGASYEQYF.

The chain carries TRBV12-5 and TRBJ2-7; weak D call: TRBD2 (5 bases). The V end was cut by 1 base, the J end by 2 bases, with 18 bases between. CDR3 size: 17 residues. Germline assignment: CDR1 LGHNT and CDR2 FRNRAP. CDR3: CASGLERQLAGTYEQYF. CDR3 bases: TGTGCTAGTGGTTTGGAGCGCCAATTGGCGGGTACCTACGAGCAGTACTTC.

This clone was found once. This chain uses TRBV7-2 with TRBJ2-7, with D tentatively TRBD2 (5 bases). This CDR3 has 15 residues. Per the germline V gene, CDR1 is SGHTA and CDR2 is FQGNSA. With 1 base removed from V and 3 bases from J, the gap between germline ends came to 13 bases. The CDR3 nucleotides read TGTGCCAGCAGCTTAGAAGAGGGAACCTACTACGAGCAGTACTTC. Protein sequence: CASSLEEGTYYEQYF.

The chain joins TRBV6-5 to TRBJ2-3; D is uncertain. V lost 6 bases, J lost 0 bases, and 13 bases lay in between. CDR1 and CDR2 (germline): MNHEY, SVGAGI. The CDR3 covers 15 residues. This CDR3 reads CASSSDWPSTDTQYF. DNA for the CDR3: TGTGCCAGCAGCTCAGACTGGCCGAGCACAGATACGCAGTATTTT.

The chain links TRBV2 to TRBJ2-5; 11 bases are shared with TRBD2. CDR3 length: 16 residues. CDR1 and CDR2 (germline): SNHLY, FYNNEI. V shed 6 bases, J shed 5 bases, and the junction held 11 bases outside the gene matches. CDR3 coding DNA: TGTGCCAGCAGCGGGACTAGCGGCGGGGGTCGGGAGACCCAGTACTTC. As protein: CASSGTSGGGRETQYF.

This rearrangement joins TRBV5-6 to TRBJ1-4, with TRBD1 as a possible D gene (5 bases). V lost 4 bases and J 3 bases, leaving 10 bases between the germline ends. The germline gives CDR1 SGHDT, CDR2 YYEEEE. CDR3 length: 14 amino acids. The DNA for the CDR3 is TGTGCCAGCAGCCAATCAGGGTCTAATGAAAAACTGTTTTTT. It specifies CASSQSGSNEKLFF. Complete variable domain (other parts from reference TRBV5-6 and TRBJ1-4): DAGVTQSPTHLIKTRGQQVTLRCSPKSGHDTVSWYQQALGQGPQFIFQYYEEEERQRGNFPDRFSGHQFPNYSSELNVNALLLGDSALYLCASSQSGSNEKLFFGSGTQLSVL.

V gene TRBV27 combines with J gene TRBJ2-2; D gene ambiguous. CDR3 size: 13 residues. Deletions cut 2 bases from V and 6 bases from J, with 7 bases between. The germline CDR1 and CDR2 sequences are MNHEY and SMNVEV (reference sequence). In nucleotides, the CDR3 is TGTGCCAGCAGTTTAATTTCCGCCGGGGAGCTGTTTTTT. This translates into CASSLISAGELFF.

In its sample, this clone was seen once. J is TRBJ2-2 and V is TRBV29-1, with D tentatively TRBD1 (5 bases). Trimming took 0 bases from V and 5 from J, leaving 13 bases between them. CDR3 length: 15 residues. Germline CDR1 SQVTM, CDR2 ANQGSEA. CDR3 sequence reads: CSVEEGLPSTGELFF. The CDR3, as DNA: TGCAGCGTTGAAGAGGGGCTGCCATCGACCGGGGAGCTGTTTTTT.

DNA of the CDR3: TGTGCCACCAGCACGGACAGGGGCGGCTATGGCTACACCTTC. Amino acids: CATSTDRGGYGYTF. This chain joins TRBV15 and TRBJ1-2; 9 bases align to TRBD1. V lost 4 bases and J lost 4; bases outside the gene matches: 4. The CDR3 is made up of 14 amino acids. Germline V lookup: CDR1 LNHNV, CDR2 YYDKDF (reference sequence).

This chain connects TRBV5-6 to TRBJ2-7; possible D gene TRBD1, 6 bases. Per germline, CDR1 SGHDT and CDR2 YYEEEE. The CDR3 covers 14 residues. V was shortened by 3 bases and J by 6 bases, with 16 bases between the two germline ends. The CDR3 DNA reads TGTGCCAGCAGCTCAGGGACGCTGGGGGCCGAGCAGTACTTC. Translating gives CASSSGTLGAEQYF.

CDR3 in amino acids: CASSRTTTYEQYF. In nucleotides, the CDR3 is TGTGCCAGCAGCCGGACAACAACCTACGAGCAGTACTTC. The chain couples TRBV12-3 or TRBV12-4 to TRBJ2-7; maybe TRBD1 (5 bases). V dropped 6 bases and J dropped 2 bases, with 11 bases sitting between them. The CDR3 is made up of 13 amino acids.

The table lists this clone with a few counts. The chain links TRBV18 to TRBJ1-5, with TRBD1 identical over 9 bases. The trim removed 1 base at V and 6 bases at J, leaving 4 bases unmatched. Germline CDR1 reads KGHSH; CDR2 reads LQKENI. CDR3 length: 15 amino acids. The CDR3 nucleotides are TGTGCCAGCTCACCACTGGGACAGGGCGGTCAGCCCCAGCATTTT. This encodes CASSPLGQGGQPQHF.

The V gene is TRBV11-2, the J gene TRBJ2-1; TRBD1 matches at 7 bases. J gave up 12 bases and V 4 bases, and 18 bases lay outside the gene matches. CDR3 length: 16 amino acids. Germline lookup yields CDR1 SGHAT and CDR2 FQNNGV. The CDR3 reads CASSSFGTVLNLGQFF. The CDR3 DNA follows: TGTGCCAGCAGCTCTTTTGGGACAGTCCTCAATTTGGGGCAGTTCTTC.

The chain uses TRBV5-4 and TRBJ2-3, with D perhaps TRBD2 (6 bases). With 5 bases removed from V and 2 bases from J, the gap between germline ends came to 12 bases. This CDR3 region has 14 residues. In germline, CDR1 is SGHNT, CDR2 YYREEE (reference sequence). The CDR3: CASSPGGDTDTQYF. Here the CDR3 DNA reads TGTGCCAGCAGTCCCGGAGGGGACACAGATACGCAGTATTTT.